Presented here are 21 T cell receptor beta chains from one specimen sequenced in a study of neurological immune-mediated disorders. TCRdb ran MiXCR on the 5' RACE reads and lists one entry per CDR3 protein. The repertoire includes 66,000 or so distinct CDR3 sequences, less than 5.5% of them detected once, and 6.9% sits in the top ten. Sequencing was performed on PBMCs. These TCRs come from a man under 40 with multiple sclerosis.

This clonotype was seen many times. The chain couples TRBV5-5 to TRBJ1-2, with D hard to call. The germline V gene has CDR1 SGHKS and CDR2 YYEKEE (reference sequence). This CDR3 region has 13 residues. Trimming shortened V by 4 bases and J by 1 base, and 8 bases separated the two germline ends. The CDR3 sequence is CASSPDVNYGYTF. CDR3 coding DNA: TGTGCCAGCAGCCCTGACGTTAACTATGGCTACACCTTC.

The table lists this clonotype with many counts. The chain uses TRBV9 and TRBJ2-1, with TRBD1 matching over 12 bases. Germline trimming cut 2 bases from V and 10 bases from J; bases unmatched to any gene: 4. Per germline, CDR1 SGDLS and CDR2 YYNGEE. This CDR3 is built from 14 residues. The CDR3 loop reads CASSVGQGAWEQFF. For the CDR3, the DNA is TGTGCCAGCAGCGTGGGACAGGGGGCGTGGGAGCAGTTCTTC.

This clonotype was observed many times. In DNA form, the CDR3 reads TGTGCCAGCAGCTTATATAAGATCGGGGAAGAGACCCAGTACTTC. It codes for CASSLYKIGEETQYF. V gene TRBV11-2 combines with J gene TRBJ2-5, with a tentative D call TRBD2 (5 bases). Trimming took off 2 bases at V and 3 bases at J, with 13 bases between the two ends. This CDR3 has 15 amino acids. The germline V gene encodes CDR1 SGHAT and CDR2 FQNNGV.

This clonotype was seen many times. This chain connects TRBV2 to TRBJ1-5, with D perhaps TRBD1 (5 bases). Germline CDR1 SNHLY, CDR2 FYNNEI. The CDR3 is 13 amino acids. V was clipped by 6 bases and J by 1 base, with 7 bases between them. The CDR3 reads CASRGDSNQPQHF. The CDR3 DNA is TGTGCCAGCAGAGGGGACAGCAATCAGCCCCAGCATTTT.

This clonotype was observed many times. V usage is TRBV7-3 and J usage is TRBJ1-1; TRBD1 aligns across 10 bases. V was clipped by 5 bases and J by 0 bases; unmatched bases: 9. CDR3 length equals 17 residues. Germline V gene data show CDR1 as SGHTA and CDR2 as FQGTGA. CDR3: CASSMSGTGAMNTEAFF. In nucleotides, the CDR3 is TGTGCCAGCAGCATGAGTGGGACAGGGGCTATGAACACTGAAGCTTTCTTT. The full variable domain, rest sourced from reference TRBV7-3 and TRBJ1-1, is GAGVSQTPSNKVTEKGKYVELRCDPISGHTALYWYRQSLGQGPEFLIYFQGTGAADDSGLPNDRFFAVRPEGSVSTLKIQRTERGDSAVYLCASSMSGTGAMNTEAFFGQGTRLTVV.

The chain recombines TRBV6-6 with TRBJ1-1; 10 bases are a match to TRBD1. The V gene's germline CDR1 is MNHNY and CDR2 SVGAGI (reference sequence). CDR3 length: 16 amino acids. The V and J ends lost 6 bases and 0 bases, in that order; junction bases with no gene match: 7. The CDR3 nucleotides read TGTGCCAGCAGGCCTGACAGGGGGCGGGTGAACACTGAAGCTTTCTTT. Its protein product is CASRPDRGRVNTEAFF.

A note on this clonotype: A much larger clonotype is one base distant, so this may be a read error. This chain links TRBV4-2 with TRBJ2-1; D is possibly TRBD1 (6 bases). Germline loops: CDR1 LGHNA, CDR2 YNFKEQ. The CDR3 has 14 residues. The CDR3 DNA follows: TGTGCCAGCAGCCAAGAATGGGGGCGAAATGTGCAGTTCTTC. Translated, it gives CASSQEWGRNVQFF.

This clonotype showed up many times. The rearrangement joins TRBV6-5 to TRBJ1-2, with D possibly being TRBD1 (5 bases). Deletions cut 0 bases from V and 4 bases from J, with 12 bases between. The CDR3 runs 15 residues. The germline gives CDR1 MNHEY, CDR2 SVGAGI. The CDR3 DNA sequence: TGTGCCAGCAGTTACTCTTCAGGGAGACTCTATGGCTACACCTTC. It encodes CASSYSSGRLYGYTF.

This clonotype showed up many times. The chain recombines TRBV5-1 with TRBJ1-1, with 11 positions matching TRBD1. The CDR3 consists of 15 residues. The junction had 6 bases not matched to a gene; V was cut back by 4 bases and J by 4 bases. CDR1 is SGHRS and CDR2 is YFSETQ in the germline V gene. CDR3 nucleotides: TGCGCCAGCAGCGCAGGACAGGGGGCGAGCACTGAAGCTTTCTTT. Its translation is CASSAGQGASTEAFF.

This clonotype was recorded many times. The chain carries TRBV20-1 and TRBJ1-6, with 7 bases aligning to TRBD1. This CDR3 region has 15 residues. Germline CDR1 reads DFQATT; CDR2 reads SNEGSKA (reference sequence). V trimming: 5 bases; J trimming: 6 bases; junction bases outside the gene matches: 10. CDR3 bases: TGCAGTGCTCTTCCCCGGACAGGATCTAATTCACCCCTCCACTTT. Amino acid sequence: CSALPRTGSNSPLHF.

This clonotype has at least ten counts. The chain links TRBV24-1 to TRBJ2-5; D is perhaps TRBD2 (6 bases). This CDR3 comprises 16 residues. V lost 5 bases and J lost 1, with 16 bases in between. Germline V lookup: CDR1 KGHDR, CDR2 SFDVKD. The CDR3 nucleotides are TGTGCCACCAGTGCCCCAACCGGGACTGTCCAAGAGACCCAGTACTTC. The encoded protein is CATSAPTGTVQETQYF.

The CDR3 DNA is TGTGCCAGCAGCTTAGATTGGACCGGGGCCGGGGAGCTGTTTTTT. This codes for CASSLDWTGAGELFF. J is TRBJ2-2 and V is TRBV11-2, with D perhaps matching TRBD2 (5 bases). CDR1 and CDR2 from the germline V gene are SGHAT and FQNNGV. The CDR3 covers 15 residues. V was clipped by 0 bases and J by 6 bases, with 11 bases between them.

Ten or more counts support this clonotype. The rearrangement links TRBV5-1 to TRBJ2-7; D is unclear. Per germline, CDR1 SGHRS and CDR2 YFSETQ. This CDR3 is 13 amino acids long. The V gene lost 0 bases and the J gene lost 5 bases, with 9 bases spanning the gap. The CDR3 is CASSLVPEDEQYV. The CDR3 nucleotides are TGCGCCAGCAGCTTGGTTCCCGAGGACGAGCAGTACGTC.

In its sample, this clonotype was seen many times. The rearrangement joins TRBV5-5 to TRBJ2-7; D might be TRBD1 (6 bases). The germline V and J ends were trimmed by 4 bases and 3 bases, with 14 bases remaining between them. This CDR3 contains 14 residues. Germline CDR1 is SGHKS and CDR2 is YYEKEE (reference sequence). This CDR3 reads CASSNRDTVYEQYF. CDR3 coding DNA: TGTGCCAGCAGCAACCGGGACACCGTCTACGAGCAGTACTTC.

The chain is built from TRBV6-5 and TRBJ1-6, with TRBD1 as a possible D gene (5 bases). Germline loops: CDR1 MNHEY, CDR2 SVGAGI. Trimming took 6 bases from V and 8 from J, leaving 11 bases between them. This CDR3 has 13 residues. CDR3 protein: CASRGRSDSPLHF. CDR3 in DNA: TGTGCCAGCAGGGGACGGTCTGATTCACCCCTCCACTTT.

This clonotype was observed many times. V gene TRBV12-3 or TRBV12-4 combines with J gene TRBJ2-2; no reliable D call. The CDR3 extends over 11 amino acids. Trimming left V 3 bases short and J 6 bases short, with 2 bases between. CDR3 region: CASSFAGELFF. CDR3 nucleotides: TGTGCCAGCAGTTTCGCCGGGGAGCTGTTTTTT.

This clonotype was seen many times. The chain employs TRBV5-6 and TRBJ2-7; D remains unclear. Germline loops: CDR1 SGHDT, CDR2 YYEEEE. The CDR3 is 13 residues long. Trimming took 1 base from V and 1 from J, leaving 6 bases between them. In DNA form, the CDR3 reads TGTGCCAGCAGCTTGACGGCATCCTACGAGCAGTACTTC. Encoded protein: CASSLTASYEQYF.

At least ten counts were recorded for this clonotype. CDR3 region: CASSQEGGNGGARDTQYF. CDR3 coding DNA: TGCGCCAGCAGCCAAGAAGGGGGCAACGGGGGGGCCCGAGATACGCAGTATTTT. The chain joins TRBV4-1 to TRBJ2-3, with D maybe TRBD2 (8 bases). Deletions cut 0 bases from V and 5 bases from J, with 21 bases between. The CDR3 is made up of 18 amino acids. Germline lookup yields CDR1 MGHRA and CDR2 YSYEKL.

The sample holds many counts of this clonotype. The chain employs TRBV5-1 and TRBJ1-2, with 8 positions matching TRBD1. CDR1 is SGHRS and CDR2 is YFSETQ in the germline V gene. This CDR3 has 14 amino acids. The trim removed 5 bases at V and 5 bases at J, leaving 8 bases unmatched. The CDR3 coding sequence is TGCGCCAGCAGGTTGACAGGGGATTCATATGGCTACACCTTC. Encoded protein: CASRLTGDSYGYTF.

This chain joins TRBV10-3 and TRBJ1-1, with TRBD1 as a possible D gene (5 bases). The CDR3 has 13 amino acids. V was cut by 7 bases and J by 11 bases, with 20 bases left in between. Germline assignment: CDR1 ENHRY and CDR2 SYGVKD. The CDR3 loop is CAINTGTLTSAFF. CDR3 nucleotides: TGTGCCATCAACACCGGGACCCTTACTTCGGCTTTCTTT.

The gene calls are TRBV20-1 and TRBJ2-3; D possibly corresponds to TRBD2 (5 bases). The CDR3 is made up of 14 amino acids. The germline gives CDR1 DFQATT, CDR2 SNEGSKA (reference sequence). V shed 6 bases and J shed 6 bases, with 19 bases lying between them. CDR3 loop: CSALDSLRADTQYF. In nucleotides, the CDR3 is TGCAGTGCCCTGGACTCTTTGAGGGCCGATACGCAGTATTTT.